These 7 T cell receptor beta chains were all obtained from the same sample, sequenced in a study of T cell changes during pregnancy in multiple sclerosis. Assay used: immunoSEQ multiplex PCR; TCRdb lists only in-frame clones, some missing. This sample carries about 79,000 clones, 75% to 95% of them seen once, and the ten largest clones take more than 0.45%. The sample in question was CD4+ T cells from peripheral blood mononuclear cells, obtained in the second trimester of pregnancy. The receptors originated from a female donor with multiple sclerosis, enrolled in a pregnancy study.

The gene calls are TRBV2 and TRBJ2-3, with D possibly being TRBD2 (5 bases). This CDR3 region has 11 residues. From germline, CDR1 is SNHLY and CDR2 FYNNEI. Trimming shortened V by 8 bases and J by 4 bases, and 7 bases separated the two germline ends. Written as DNA, the CDR3 is TGTGCCAGCGCCGGGGCAGATACGCAGTATTTT. Protein: CASAGADTQYF.

The V and J genes are TRBV19 and TRBJ1-6; 9 nucleotides match TRBD1. There are 14 residues in the CDR3. Germline lookup yields CDR1 LNHDA and CDR2 SQIVND (reference sequence). The V segment lost 6 bases and the J segment 10 bases; nucleotides outside the gene matches: 7. In nucleotides, the CDR3 is TGTGCCAGTAGCGGAACAGGGGGCGGGTCACCCCTCCACTTT. It translates to CASSGTGGGSPLHF. Filled out from reference TRBV19 and TRBJ1-6, the complete variable domain reads DGGITQSPKYLFRKEGQNVTLSCEQNLNHDAMYWYRQDPGQGLRLIYYSQIVNDFQKGDIAEGYSVSREKKESFPLTVTSAQKNPTAFYLCASSGTGGGSPLHFGNGTRLTVT.

The chain is built from TRBV28 and TRBJ1-3; D is perhaps TRBD1 (5 bases). CDR3 length equals 15 residues. Trimming took off 2 bases at V and 4 bases at J, with 12 bases between the two ends. CDR1 is MDHEN, CDR2 SYDVKM, per germline. CDR3 nucleotides: TGTGCCAGCAGTTTAGGGGGGTTGCTGGGAAACACCATATATTTT. Its translation: CASSLGGLLGNTIYF.

The V gene is TRBV7-2, the J gene TRBJ2-7; 11 bases match TRBD2. The V gene end was trimmed by 1 base and the J gene end by 5 bases; junction bases not matched to a gene: 7. Germline CDR1 SGHTA, CDR2 FQGNSA. This CDR3 has 16 residues. CDR3 amino acids: CASSLEISGGVHEQYF. In DNA, the CDR3 is TGTGCCAGCAGCTTAGAAATTAGCGGGGGGGTCCACGAGCAGTACTTC.

The chain joins TRBV30 to TRBJ1-1; maybe TRBD1 (6 bases). The germline V and J ends were trimmed by 3 bases and 1 base, with 15 bases remaining between them. There are 15 residues in the CDR3. Germline values: CDR1 GTSNPN, CDR2 SVGIG (reference sequence). In nucleotides, the CDR3 is TGTGCCTGGAGACTGGGGGGGGCCTGGAACACTGAAGCTTTCTTT. It yields the protein CAWRLGGAWNTEAFF. Looking up the rest from reference TRBV30 and TRBJ1-1 gives the full variable domain: SQTIHQWPATLVQPVGSPLSLECTVEGTSNPNLYWYRQAAGRGLQLLFYSVGIGQISSEVPQNLSASRPQDRQFILSSKKLLLSDSGFYLCAWRLGGAWNTEAFFGQGTRLTVV.

This chain links TRBV5-4 with TRBJ1-2; 7 positions agree with TRBD1. CDR3 length: 13 amino acids. CDR1 and CDR2 (germline): SGHNT, YYREEE (reference sequence). V shed 8 bases, J shed 4 bases, and the junction held 8 bases outside the gene matches. The CDR3 DNA reads TGTGCCAGTGGGACAGAGCCCTTCTATGGCTACACCTTC. It translates to CASGTEPFYGYTF.

The chain has TRBV2 and TRBJ1-5; 7 positions match TRBD1. Losses at the gene ends were 6 bases for V and 6 bases for J; bases not matched to a gene: 11. CDR1 and CDR2 from the germline V gene are SNHLY and FYNNEI. CDR3 length: 15 amino acids. In nucleotides, the CDR3 is TGTGCCAGCAGCGCGGACAGGTCCCAGGGTCAGCCCCAGCATTTT. Translated, it gives CASSADRSQGQPQHF.